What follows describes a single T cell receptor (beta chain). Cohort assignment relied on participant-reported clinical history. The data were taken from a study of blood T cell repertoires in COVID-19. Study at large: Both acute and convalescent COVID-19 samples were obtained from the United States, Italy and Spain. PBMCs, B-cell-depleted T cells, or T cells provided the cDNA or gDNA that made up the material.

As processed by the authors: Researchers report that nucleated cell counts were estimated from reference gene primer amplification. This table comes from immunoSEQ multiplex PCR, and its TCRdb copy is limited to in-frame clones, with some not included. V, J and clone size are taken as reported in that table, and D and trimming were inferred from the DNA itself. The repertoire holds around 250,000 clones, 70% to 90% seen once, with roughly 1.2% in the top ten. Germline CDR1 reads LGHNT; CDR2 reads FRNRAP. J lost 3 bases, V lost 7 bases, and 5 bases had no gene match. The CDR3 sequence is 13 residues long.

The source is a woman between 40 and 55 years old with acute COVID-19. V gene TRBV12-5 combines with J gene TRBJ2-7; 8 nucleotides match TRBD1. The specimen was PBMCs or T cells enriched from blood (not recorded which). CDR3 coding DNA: TGTGCTAGTGATTCCGGGACAGGCTACGAGCAGTACGTC. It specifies CASDSGTGYEQYV.